This T cell receptor (beta chain) appears in the sequencing data of a study of regulatory T cells in long-lasting Graves disease. Described time point: newly diagnosed GD, antithyroid drugs for less than 3 months. The authors made the TCR library using RNA they extracted from PBMCs. Germline V gene data show CDR1 as LGHDT and CDR2 as YNNKEL (reference sequence). V was shortened by 3 bases and J by 8 bases, with 7 bases between the two germline ends. This CDR3 contains 11 residues. Construction of the TCR beta libraries employed iRepertoire HTBI primers in conjunction with Arm-PCR of CDR3 regions. TCRdb called the multiplex PCR reads again in MiXCR, with one record for every CDR3 protein. The sample records some 500,000 distinct CDR3 sequences, 15% to 20% being singletons. This sample was also put to use in a study of T cells in Graves' hyperthyroidism and ophthalmopathy. That study adds: Most thyroid clonotypes with frequency above 0.001 were detected in blood.

Source: peripheral blood mononuclear cells (PBMCs), taken at new diagnosis, from a patient treated with antithyroid drugs. This sequence joins TRBV3-1 and TRBJ1-1, with D perhaps matching TRBD1 (5 bases). The receptor's source is a woman aged 35-60 years with Graves disease. CDR3 bases: TGTGCCAGCAGCCACGACAGCGAAGCTTTCTTT. This encodes CASSHDSEAFF.